A selection of T cell receptor beta chains follows, all from one sample in a study of T-cell reconstitution after alpha-beta-depleted transplantation in children. A single record per CDR3 protein comes from TCRdb applying MiXCR to the PCR reads. This sample has around 500,000 distinct CDR3 sequences; under 15% occur once, and the top ten carry about 5%. Sample: PBMCs from the stem cell graft donor, taken from the stem cell graft. The receptors derive from a human donor who donated a stem cell graft to a child with combined immunodeficiency. Both conserved end residues are part of each CDR3. A D gene is named only where the DNA matches it firmly. Part of the rows lack a size; the others show once, few, many or a class for expanded clones.

v_gene: TRBV29-1; j_gene: TRBJ2-7; d_gene: TRBD1; abundance: -; CDR3aa: CSVEPGTGGEQYF; CDR3nt: TGCAGCGTGGAACCCGGGACAGGGGGCGAGCAGTACTTC
v_gene: TRBV6-1; j_gene: TRBJ2-1; d_gene: -; abundance: -; CDR3aa: CASSEPGRRNNEQFF; CDR3nt: TGTGCCAGCAGTGAACCGGGACGCAGGAACAATGAGCAGTTCTTC
v_gene: TRBV29-1; j_gene: TRBJ2-1; d_gene: -; abundance: many; CDR3aa: CSVEVPDYNEQFF; CDR3nt: TGCAGCGTTGAAGTTCCAGATTACAATGAGCAGTTCTTC
v_gene: TRBV7-9; j_gene: TRBJ1-1; d_gene: -; abundance: -; CDR3aa: CASSFGPSEAFF; CDR3nt: TGTGCCAGCAGCTTCGGTCCGTCCGAAGCTTTCTTT
v_gene: TRBV5-5; j_gene: TRBJ1-2; d_gene: TRBD1; abundance: few; CDR3aa: CASSPGTGTPGDGYTF; CDR3nt: TGTGCCAGCAGCCCCGGGACAGGGACCCCAGGTGATGGCTACACCTTC
v_gene: TRBV5-5; j_gene: TRBJ1-1; d_gene: -; abundance: few; CDR3aa: CASSLSSQGMNTEAFF; CDR3nt: TGTGCCAGCAGCTTGTCCTCACAGGGAATGAACACTGAAGCTTTCTTT
v_gene: TRBV20-1; j_gene: TRBJ2-3; d_gene: -; abundance: few; CDR3aa: CSALIPSAKSTDTQYF; CDR3nt: TGCAGTGCCCTAATCCCTAGCGCCAAGAGCACAGATACGCAGTATTTT
v_gene: TRBV20-1; j_gene: TRBJ1-1; d_gene: -; abundance: -; CDR3aa: CSAYFGQMNTEAFF; CDR3nt: TGCAGTGCTTATTTCGGACAAATGAACACTGAAGCTTTCTTT
v_gene: TRBV18; j_gene: TRBJ2-1; d_gene: -; abundance: -; CDR3aa: CASLEAHVNEQFF; CDR3nt: TGTGCCAGCTTGGAGGCACATGTCAATGAGCAGTTCTTC
v_gene: TRBV20-1; j_gene: TRBJ2-3; d_gene: -; abundance: -; CDR3aa: CSARWGMDTQYF; CDR3nt: TGCAGTGCTAGGTGGGGGATGGATACGCAGTATTTT
v_gene: TRBV4-3; j_gene: TRBJ2-2; d_gene: -; abundance: -; CDR3aa: CASSQGTDNTGELFF; CDR3nt: TGCGCCAGCAGCCAAGGGACAGATAACACCGGGGAGCTGTTTTTT
v_gene: TRBV6-2/TRBV6-3; j_gene: TRBJ1-5; d_gene: -; abundance: -; CDR3aa: CASSPPGDHQPQHF; CDR3nt: TGTGCCAGCAGTCCCCCCGGGGATCATCAGCCCCAGCATTTT
v_gene: TRBV24-1; j_gene: TRBJ1-5; d_gene: TRBD1; abundance: many; CDR3aa: CATSPTGSQPQHF; CDR3nt: TGTGCCACCAGTCCGACAGGGTCTCAGCCCCAGCATTTT
v_gene: TRBV6-1; j_gene: TRBJ2-4; d_gene: TRBD1; abundance: -; CDR3aa: CASRHGQGRAKNIQYF; CDR3nt: TGTGCCAGCAGACATGGACAGGGCCGGGCCAAAAACATTCAGTACTTC
v_gene: TRBV10-3; j_gene: TRBJ2-5; d_gene: -; abundance: many; CDR3aa: CAISDSAGDATQYF; CDR3nt: TGTGCCATCAGTGATTCGGCAGGGGATGCGACCCAGTACTTC
v_gene: TRBV7-2; j_gene: TRBJ1-6; d_gene: TRBD1; abundance: few; CDR3aa: CASSLAGTGLEEPLHF; CDR3nt: TGTGCCAGCAGCTTAGCCGGGACAGGGTTGGAGGAGCCCCTCCACTTT
v_gene: TRBV24-1; j_gene: TRBJ2-7; d_gene: -; abundance: few; CDR3aa: CATSDWVDVQYF; CDR3nt: TGTGCCACCAGTGATTGGGTGGATGTGCAGTACTTC
v_gene: TRBV20-1; j_gene: TRBJ2-1; d_gene: -; abundance: many; CDR3aa: CSGMERSYNNEQFF; CDR3nt: TGCAGTGGGATGGAGAGGTCCTACAACAATGAGCAGTTCTTC
v_gene: TRBV27; j_gene: TRBJ2-7; d_gene: TRBD1; abundance: -; CDR3aa: CASRPGQSLSYEQYF; CDR3nt: TGTGCCAGCAGGCCGGGACAGTCCTTATCCTACGAGCAGTACTTC
v_gene: TRBV25-1; j_gene: TRBJ2-5; d_gene: TRBD1; abundance: medium-sized; CDR3aa: CASSAGTGTSETQYF; CDR3nt: TGTGCCAGCAGTGCCGGGACAGGGACTTCGGAGACCCAGTACTTC
v_gene: TRBV27; j_gene: TRBJ2-7; d_gene: -; abundance: -; CDR3aa: CASSFASEDEQYF; CDR3nt: TGTGCCAGCAGTTTTGCATCTGAGGACGAGCAGTACTTC
v_gene: TRBV5-1; j_gene: TRBJ1-2; d_gene: -; abundance: few; CDR3aa: CASSPTGINYGYTF; CDR3nt: TGCGCCAGCAGTCCTACAGGGATAAACTATGGCTACACCTTC
v_gene: TRBV24-1; j_gene: TRBJ2-7; d_gene: TRBD2; abundance: few; CDR3aa: CATSVAGGRYEQYF; CDR3nt: TGTGCCACCAGTGTAGCGGGAGGTCGGTACGAGCAGTACTTC
v_gene: TRBV7-8; j_gene: TRBJ2-1; d_gene: -; abundance: many; CDR3aa: CASSLKEGNEQFF; CDR3nt: TGTGCCAGCAGCTTAAAGGAAGGAAATGAGCAGTTCTTC
v_gene: TRBV5-1; j_gene: TRBJ1-1; d_gene: -; abundance: many; CDR3aa: CASSSRVQEMNTEAFF; CDR3nt: TGCGCCAGCAGCTCCAGGGTGCAAGAGATGAACACTGAAGCTTTCTTT
v_gene: TRBV28; j_gene: TRBJ2-7; d_gene: TRBD1; abundance: -; CDR3aa: CASSLEQGVSYEQYF; CDR3nt: TGTGCCAGCAGTTTAGAACAGGGGGTGTCCTACGAGCAGTACTTC
v_gene: TRBV4-3; j_gene: TRBJ1-2; d_gene: -; abundance: few; CDR3aa: CASSQNWGNYGYTF; CDR3nt: TGCGCCAGCAGCCAAAACTGGGGAAACTATGGCTACACCTTC
v_gene: TRBV7-9; j_gene: TRBJ2-5; d_gene: -; abundance: few; CDR3aa: CASSLRRTERQETQYF; CDR3nt: TGTGCCAGCAGCTTAAGACGGACAGAACGCCAAGAGACCCAGTACTTC
v_gene: TRBV3-1; j_gene: TRBJ2-4; d_gene: TRBD1; abundance: few; CDR3aa: CASSGTEGIQYF; CDR3nt: TGTGCCAGCAGCGGGACAGAGGGCATTCAGTACTTC
v_gene: TRBV5-4; j_gene: TRBJ2-3; d_gene: -; abundance: many; CDR3aa: CASSLRLGADTQYF; CDR3nt: TGTGCCAGCAGCTTGCGACTCGGGGCAGATACGCAGTATTTT
v_gene: TRBV10-3; j_gene: TRBJ2-2; d_gene: -; abundance: many; CDR3aa: CAISGLNTGELFF; CDR3nt: TGTGCCATTTCTGGTTTAAACACCGGGGAGCTGTTTTTT
v_gene: TRBV29-1; j_gene: TRBJ2-5; d_gene: -; abundance: few; CDR3aa: CSVQGTSLRTQYF; CDR3nt: TGCAGCGTCCAAGGAACTAGCCTCCGGACCCAGTACTTC
v_gene: TRBV4-3; j_gene: TRBJ2-1; d_gene: -; abundance: few; CDR3aa: CASSQDPTGNSYNEQFF; CDR3nt: TGCGCCAGCAGCCAAGACCCTACAGGTAACTCCTACAATGAGCAGTTCTTC
v_gene: TRBV20-1; j_gene: TRBJ1-2; d_gene: -; abundance: -; CDR3aa: CSAQSRQSYGYTF; CDR3nt: TGCAGTGCTCAAAGCCGACAGAGCTATGGCTACACCTTC
v_gene: TRBV4-3; j_gene: TRBJ1-5; d_gene: -; abundance: -; CDR3aa: CASSQDFRGSNQPQHF; CDR3nt: TGCGCCAGCAGCCAAGACTTTAGGGGTAGCAATCAGCCCCAGCATTTT
v_gene: TRBV7-2; j_gene: TRBJ2-7; d_gene: -; abundance: -; CDR3aa: CASSLESQILYEQYF; CDR3nt: TGTGCCAGCAGCTTAGAATCCCAGATCCTCTACGAGCAGTACTTC
v_gene: TRBV11-1; j_gene: TRBJ2-7; d_gene: -; abundance: few; CDR3aa: CASSYQGTSEQYF; CDR3nt: TGTGCCAGCAGCTATCAGGGTACGAGCGAGCAGTACTTC
v_gene: TRBV30; j_gene: TRBJ1-4; d_gene: -; abundance: -; CDR3aa: CAWSLGTTDEKLFF; CDR3nt: TGTGCCTGGAGTCTCGGGACGACCGATGAAAAACTGTTTTTT
v_gene: TRBV11-2; j_gene: TRBJ2-7; d_gene: -; abundance: few; CDR3aa: CASRGAVNEQYF; CDR3nt: TGTGCCAGCAGGGGGGCGGTTAACGAGCAGTACTTC
v_gene: TRBV27; j_gene: TRBJ1-1; d_gene: TRBD1; abundance: -; CDR3aa: CASSTRTGLNTEAFF; CDR3nt: TGTGCCAGCAGTACCCGGACAGGGCTAAACACTGAAGCTTTCTTT
v_gene: TRBV24-1; j_gene: TRBJ2-1; d_gene: TRBD1; abundance: few; CDR3aa: CATSDSPRGLWNEQFF; CDR3nt: TGTGCCACCAGTGACTCCCCCAGGGGGTTGTGGAATGAGCAGTTCTTC
v_gene: TRBV29-1; j_gene: TRBJ2-7; d_gene: TRBD1; abundance: -; CDR3aa: CSVTGTASYEQYF; CDR3nt: TGCAGCGTTACCGGGACAGCGTCCTACGAGCAGTACTTC
v_gene: TRBV4-2; j_gene: TRBJ2-1; d_gene: TRBD2; abundance: -; CDR3aa: CASSQVSAGVINEQFF; CDR3nt: TGTGCCAGCAGCCAAGTGTCAGCGGGGGTTATCAATGAGCAGTTCTTC
v_gene: TRBV12-3/TRBV12-4; j_gene: TRBJ2-5; d_gene: TRBD1; abundance: few; CDR3aa: CASRRDRARETQYF; CDR3nt: TGTGCCAGCAGACGGGACAGGGCAAGGGAGACCCAGTACTTC